Each of the 14 T cell receptor beta chains below was sequenced from the same sample in a study of radiotherapy plus CTLA-4 blockade in lung cancer. Sequencing was performed with immunoSEQ multiplex PCR; in TCRdb, only in-frame clones are kept and a portion is missing. The table includes 95,000 to 150,000 clones, 75% to 90% detected once. Source: peripheral blood, taken from a patient treated with radiotherapy plus ipilimumab. These receptors were collected from a human donor with non-small cell lung cancer that progressed on radiotherapy plus ipilimumab.

The CDR3: CASSQGTTPNTEAFF. CDR3 bases: TGCGCCAGCAGCCAAGGGACAACCCCGAACACTGAAGCTTTCTTT. The chain joins TRBV5-1 to TRBJ1-1; D possibly corresponds to TRBD1 (6 bases). CDR1 and CDR2 from the germline V gene are SGHRS and YFSETQ. Trimming removed 4 bases at V and 1 base at J, with 14 bases between. The CDR3 contains 15 residues. Looking up the rest from reference TRBV5-1 and TRBJ1-1 gives the full variable domain: KAGVTQTPRYLIKTRGQQVTLSCSPISGHRSVSWYQQTPGQGLQFLFEYFSETQRNKGNFPGRFSGRQFSNSRSEMNVSTLELGDSALYLCASSQGTTPNTEAFFGQGTRLTVV.

This rearrangement joins TRBV7-9 to TRBJ2-1; 11 bases are shared with TRBD2. Per the germline V gene, CDR1 is SEHNR and CDR2 is FQNEAQ (reference sequence). V was clipped by 4 bases and J by 3 bases; unmatched bases: 5. The CDR3 extends over 16 amino acids. The CDR3 bases are TGTGCCAGCAGCTCCGGGACTAGCGGTAGCTACAATGAGCAGTTCTTC. This encodes CASSSGTSGSYNEQFF.

CDR3 bases: TGTGCCTGGACTAGGGACACTGAAGCTTTCTTT. Encoded protein: CAWTRDTEAFF. V gene TRBV30 combines with J gene TRBJ1-1; no reliable D call. The V end was cut by 4 bases, the J end by 3 bases, with 6 bases between. Germline V gene data show CDR1 as GTSNPN and CDR2 as SVGIG (reference sequence). This CDR3 region has 11 residues.

The V call is TRBV23-1, the J call TRBJ2-4; D is tentatively TRBD1 or TRBD2 (6 bases each). TRBV23-1 is labeled an ORF, and its function is uncertain. V was clipped by 3 bases and J by 0 bases, with 18 bases between them. This CDR3 has 18 amino acids. The CDR3, as DNA: TGCGCCAGCAGTCACCCCGGAGGGGGAAGTCTAGCCAAAAACATTCAGTACTTC. Protein: CASSHPGGGSLAKNIQYF.

The rearrangement joins TRBV28 to TRBJ1-1; D may be TRBD1 (5 bases). Germline assignment: CDR1 MDHEN and CDR2 SYDVKM. V lost 5 bases to trimming and J lost 3 bases, with 16 bases between them. The CDR3 runs 15 residues. The CDR3 bases are TGTGCCAGCAGTAAACGGCTAATAGGGGACACTGAAGCTTTCTTT. Encoded protein: CASSKRLIGDTEAFF.

The sample holds one count of this clone. The rearrangement joins TRBV6-6 to TRBJ1-1; TRBD1 might be the D (5 bases). Trimming shortened V by 7 bases and J by 5 bases, and 20 bases separated the two germline ends. Germline values: CDR1 MNHNY, CDR2 SVGAGI (reference sequence). This CDR3 has 15 amino acids. The CDR3 sequence is CASIQLGLEGTEAFF. DNA for the CDR3: TGTGCCAGCATCCAACTGGGGCTGGAGGGGACTGAAGCTTTCTTT.

The rearrangement links TRBV5-1 to TRBJ2-3, with 10 positions matching TRBD2. CDR1 and CDR2 from the germline V gene are SGHRS and YFSETQ. J was trimmed by 1 base and V by 5 bases; bases with no gene match: 4. The CDR3 has 15 amino acids. The CDR3 reads CASSIGTSGTDTQYF. CDR3 in DNA: TGCGCCAGCAGTATAGGGACTAGCGGCACAGATACGCAGTATTTT.

This clone was observed a single time. The chain couples TRBV7-2 to TRBJ2-4, with D perhaps TRBD2 (7 bases). This CDR3 is 18 amino acids long. Germline-derived CDR1 and CDR2 are SGHTA and FQGNSA. V was clipped by 1 base and J by 2 bases, with 18 bases between them. CDR3 nucleotides: TGTGCCAGCAGCTTAGTCGGGCGGGGGCGAGGTCCCAAAAACATTCAGTACTTC. Encoded protein: CASSLVGRGRGPKNIQYF.

Written as DNA, the CDR3 is TGTGCCAGCAGTGACTTAAGTCAGCTCGGAGGCTACACCTTC. It encodes CASSDLSQLGGYTF. This chain links TRBV25-1 with TRBJ1-2; unclear D gene. V was shortened by 3 bases and J by 8 bases, with 16 bases between the two germline ends. The CDR3 spans 14 residues. CDR1 is MGHDK, CDR2 SYGVNS, per germline.

The DNA for the CDR3 is TGCGCCAGCAGCTTGGAAGGGACTAGCGGTCTCACAGATACGCAGTATTTT. Its translation is CASSLEGTSGLTDTQYF. This chain links TRBV5-1 with TRBJ2-3; 11 positions match TRBD2. V shed 0 bases and J 2 bases; nucleotides not matched to a gene: 5. There are 17 residues in the CDR3. Germline V lookup: CDR1 SGHRS, CDR2 YFSETQ.

The chain is built from TRBV10-3 and TRBJ2-1, with 12 bases matching TRBD2. The CDR3 consists of 13 residues. Germline CDR1 is ENHRY and CDR2 is SYGVKD. V lost 5 bases, J lost 10 bases, and 3 bases stayed unmatched. CDR3 sequence: CAISPGLAGEQFF. Written as DNA, the CDR3 is TGTGCCATCAGTCCGGGACTAGCGGGCGAGCAGTTCTTC.

The rearrangement uses TRBV6-1 and TRBJ1-4; D is uncertain. CDR1 is MNHNS and CDR2 is SASEGT in the germline V gene. Trimming left V 6 bases short and J 0 bases short, with 11 bases between. This CDR3 comprises 15 residues. The CDR3 sequence: CASRDFDATNEKLFF. The CDR3 DNA follows: TGTGCCAGCAGGGACTTTGATGCAACTAATGAAAAACTGTTTTTT.

The chain has TRBV7-9 and TRBJ1-3; the D gene is possibly TRBD1 (5 bases). Germline values: CDR1 SEHNR, CDR2 FQNEAQ (reference sequence). V gave up 2 bases and J gave up 4 bases, with 15 bases separating them. This CDR3 has 16 residues. DNA of the CDR3: TGTGCCAGCAGCTTACTCCGGCAGGGCATCGGAAACACCATATATTTT. It specifies CASSLLRQGIGNTIYF.

This clone has just one count. The chain combines TRBV9 with TRBJ1-1; no firm D call. The V gene's germline CDR1 is SGDLS and CDR2 YYNGEE. V dropped 3 bases and J dropped 6 bases, with 18 bases sitting between them. The CDR3 is 15 amino acids. CDR3 sequence reads: CASSGGRSLGAEAFF. DNA for the CDR3: TGTGCCAGCAGCGGGGGTCGAAGCCTCGGCGCTGAAGCTTTCTTT.